The 25 T cell receptor beta chains given below trace back to one sample, sequenced in a study of shared clonotypes between healthy human individuals. Clones were sequenced by immunoSEQ multiplex PCR, and TCRdb holds only the in-frame ones, with some missing. The table includes about 2 million clones, around 96% detected once. CD45RO-negative, CCR7-selected cells formed the naive CD8 fraction, which excluded terminally differentiated effector memory CD45RA+ cells. Input material: naive CD8+ T cells sorted from blood. The receptors here all came from a man between 18 and 29 years old in good health.

A remark on this clone: Other DNA sequences in the sample encode the same CDR3. CDR3 DNA sequence: TGCAGCGTTCGGACAGGGGAAGGGTACGAGCAGTACTTC. Its translation is CSVRTGEGYEQYF. The chain has TRBV29-1 and TRBJ2-7, with 9 bases fitting TRBD1. Per the germline V gene, CDR1 is SQVTM and CDR2 is ANQGSEA. The V segment lost 5 bases and the J segment 4 bases; nucleotides outside the gene matches: 6. This CDR3 has 13 amino acids.

CDR3 nucleotides: TGTGCCAGCAGCTCTTGGACAGGGGCGAACACCGGGGAGCTGTTTTTT. Translated, it gives CASSSWTGANTGELFF. The chain has TRBV11-2 and TRBJ2-2, with 9 bases that match TRBD1. CDR1 and CDR2 from the germline V gene are SGHAT and FQNNGV. The V gene end was trimmed by 4 bases and the J gene end by 0 bases; junction bases not matched to a gene: 3. The CDR3 runs to 16 residues.

About this clone: Within the sample, other DNA sequences also encode this same CDR3. The chain employs TRBV27 and TRBJ2-7; TRBD1 aligns across 7 bases. The CDR3 is 14 residues long. CDR1 is MNHEY and CDR2 is SMNVEV in the germline V gene (reference sequence). With 3 bases clipped from V and 2 bases from J, the junction kept 4 bases outside the gene matches. CDR3 residues: CASSLAGGTYEQYF. The CDR3 DNA follows: TGTGCCAGCAGTTTGGCAGGGGGAACCTACGAGCAGTACTTC.

The CDR3, as DNA: TGTGCCACCAGTCGCATTCTAGCAACCGTCGAGCAGTACTTC. This translates into CATSRILATVEQYF. The chain couples TRBV15 to TRBJ2-7; tentatively, D is TRBD2 (5 bases). V lost 6 bases to trimming and J lost 6 bases, with 18 bases between them. CDR1 is LNHNV and CDR2 is YYDKDF in the germline V gene (reference sequence). The CDR3 consists of 14 residues. Drawing the rest from reference TRBV15 and TRBJ2-7, the complete variable domain is DAMVIQNPRYQVTQFGKPVTLSCSQTLNHNVMYWYQQKSSQAPKLLFHYYDKDFNNEADTPDNFQSRRPNTSFCFLDIRSPGLGDTAMYLCATSRILATVEQYFGPGTRLTVT.

CDR3 residues: CASSFGGGNRETQYF. The CDR3 DNA reads TGTGCCAGCAGCTTTGGCGGGGGTAATCGGGAGACCCAGTACTTC. The chain joins TRBV7-3 to TRBJ2-5; 7 positions agree with TRBD2. The CDR3 has 15 residues. Per the germline V gene, CDR1 is SGHTA and CDR2 is FQGTGA. V was pared by 3 bases and J by 5 bases, with 9 bases of the junction left unmatched.

This rearrangement joins TRBV9 to TRBJ1-6; TRBD1 aligns across 8 bases. The V gene end was trimmed by 0 bases and the J gene end by 11 bases; junction bases not matched to a gene: 4. This CDR3 region has 14 residues. The germline V gene encodes CDR1 SGDLS and CDR2 YYNGEE. The CDR3 DNA is TGTGCCAGCAGCGTAGATCTGACAGGGGCACCCCTCCACTTT. It encodes CASSVDLTGAPLHF.

The chain combines TRBV7-2 with TRBJ2-2; D perhaps matches TRBD2 (6 bases). Germline loops: CDR1 SGHTA, CDR2 FQGNSA. CDR3 length equals 16 residues. V was pared by 3 bases and J by 5 bases, with 16 bases between. CDR3 residues: CASSLEGTVFTGELFF. DNA for the CDR3: TGTGCCAGCAGCTTGGAAGGGACTGTCTTTACCGGGGAGCTGTTTTTT.

About this clone itself: The same CDR3 also results from other DNA sequences found in this sample. The rearrangement joins TRBV4-1 to TRBJ2-7; no clear D gene. The germline V gene encodes CDR1 MGHRA and CDR2 YSYEKL. The CDR3 sequence is 14 residues long. Trimming left V 0 bases short and J 2 bases short, with 8 bases between. The CDR3 sequence is CASSQDSLTYEQYF. In nucleotides, the CDR3 is TGCGCCAGCAGCCAAGATAGCCTAACCTACGAGCAGTACTTC.

V gene TRBV19 combines with J gene TRBJ2-1, with TRBD2 matching over 11 bases. Looked up from germline, CDR1 is LNHDA and CDR2 is SQIVND (reference sequence). This CDR3 contains 15 residues. The junction had 5 bases not matched to a gene; V was cut back by 3 bases and J by 7 bases. The CDR3 nucleotides are TGTGCCAGTAGTATTCTAGCGGGAGGATGGAATGAGCAGTTCTTC. Translated, it gives CASSILAGGWNEQFF.

V usage is TRBV6-1 and J usage is TRBJ1-1; D unresolved. This CDR3 is built from 13 residues. Germline CDR1 reads MNHNS; CDR2 reads SASEGT. V was clipped by 4 bases and J by 1 base, with 7 bases between them. CDR3 sequence (DNA): TGTGCCAGCAGTGGGGAACGGAACACTGAAGCTTTCTTT. It yields the protein CASSGERNTEAFF.

This chain joins TRBV20-1 and TRBJ2-1; D gene unclear. Germline CDR1 reads DFQATT; CDR2 reads SNEGSKA (reference sequence). Trimming removed 5 bases from V and 9 bases from J, with 11 bases in between. The length of the CDR3 is 11 residues. DNA for the CDR3: TGCAGTGCTCACGTGACACCTGAGCAGTTCTTC. It codes for CSAHVTPEQFF.

The chain is built from TRBV18 and TRBJ1-1, with D unresolved. The CDR3 contains 17 residues. V was pared by 2 bases and J by 4 bases, with 20 bases between. Per the germline V gene, CDR1 is KGHSH and CDR2 is LQKENI. CDR3 nucleotide sequence: TGTGCCAGCTCACCAGCGACAAGTCTCCCTTCGTCCACTGAAGCTTTCTTT. It translates to CASSPATSLPSSTEAFF.

This clone was detected only a few times. The genes are TRBV5-6 and TRBJ1-5; TRBD1 matches 7 bases. This CDR3 is built from 14 residues. Losses at the gene ends were 4 bases for V and 1 base for J; bases not matched to a gene: 2. The germline V gene encodes CDR1 SGHDT and CDR2 YYEEEE. The CDR3 DNA is TGTGCCAGCAGCGAACAGGGGAGCAATCAGCCCCAGCATTTT. Amino acid sequence: CASSEQGSNQPQHF.

The chain is built from TRBV5-8 and TRBJ2-7, with 11 bases that match TRBD1. CDR1 is SGHTS and CDR2 is YDEGEE in the germline V gene. The CDR3 has 14 amino acids. V trimming: 10 bases; J trimming: 3 bases; junction bases outside the gene matches: 9. CDR3 sequence: CADQLDRGLYEQYF. The CDR3 bases are TGTGCCGACCAATTGGACAGGGGGCTCTACGAGCAGTACTTC.

CDR3 residues: CASSPSGTHSYNEQFF. CDR3 in DNA: TGTGCCAGCAGCCCGTCCGGGACTCACTCTTACAATGAGCAGTTCTTC. The chain combines TRBV7-9 with TRBJ2-1; D possibly corresponds to TRBD2 (6 bases). The CDR3 contains 16 residues. Germline V gene lookup returns CDR1 SEHNR and CDR2 FQNEAQ (reference sequence). Trimming took off 5 bases at V and 4 bases at J, with 18 bases between the two ends.

The V call is TRBV6-6, the J call TRBJ2-2, with no clear D. Trimming left V 5 bases short and J 1 base short, with 5 bases between. This CDR3 has 13 amino acids. CDR1 is MNHNY, CDR2 SVGAGI, per germline (reference sequence). CDR3 protein: CASSKGNTGELFF. The CDR3 DNA reads TGTGCCAGCAGTAAAGGGAACACCGGGGAGCTGTTTTTT.

The chain couples TRBV19 to TRBJ1-2; D unclear. The CDR3 is 14 residues long. The V end lost 5 bases, the J end lost 4 bases, and 14 bases lay between the germline ends. The V gene's germline CDR1 is LNHDA and CDR2 SQIVND (reference sequence). DNA of the CDR3: TGTGCCAGTAGTTCGGAGAGGAGTAGCTATGGCTACACCTTC. Amino acid sequence: CASSSERSSYGYTF.

Comment on this clone: The sample has other DNA sequences that encode this CDR3 too. The chain has TRBV11-2 and TRBJ2-3; TRBD2 is a possible D gene (5 bases). CDR1 and CDR2 (germline): SGHAT, FQNNGV. The CDR3 spans 14 residues. The V end was cut by 1 base, the J end by 0 bases, with 5 bases between. Written as DNA, the CDR3 is TGTGCCAGCAGCTTAGCGGGGAGCACAGATACGCAGTATTTT. Encoded protein: CASSLAGSTDTQYF.

This clone was seen more than once but under ten times. Within the sample, other DNA sequences also encode this same CDR3. The chain uses TRBV7-8 and TRBJ1-1; D is uncertain. Trimming took 5 bases from V and 0 from J, leaving 1 base between them. Germline CDR1 and CDR2: SGHVS and FQNEAQ. The CDR3 totals 11 residues. Here the CDR3 reads CASSLNTEAFF. DNA for the CDR3: TGTGCCAGCAGCCTGAACACTGAAGCTTTCTTT.

This rearrangement joins TRBV11-3 to TRBJ2-2; the D gene could be TRBD1 or TRBD2 (6 bases each). V lost 2 bases and J 3 bases, leaving 10 bases between the germline ends. Germline V CDR1 and CDR2: SGHNT, YENEEA. The CDR3 contains 15 residues. The CDR3 sequence is CASSLLRGDTGELFF. CDR3 bases: TGTGCCAGCAGCTTACTTAGGGGGGACACCGGGGAGCTGTTTTTT.

This chain uses TRBV15 with TRBJ1-3; perhaps TRBD1 as D (5 bases). The CDR3 contains 13 residues. The germline CDR1 and CDR2 sequences are LNHNV and YYDKDF (reference sequence). V lost 5 bases and J 7 bases, leaving 12 bases between the germline ends. This CDR3 is CATSGGLKNTIYF. The CDR3 coding sequence is TGTGCCACCAGCGGGGGACTAAAGAACACCATATATTTT.

CDR3 in DNA: TGTGCCAGCAGCACGAAAGGTCGCGGACCCTACGAGCAGTACTTC. It encodes CASSTKGRGPYEQYF. V gene TRBV21-1 combines with J gene TRBJ2-7. TRBV21-1 is tagged as a pseudogene. CDR3 length equals 15 residues.

This clone was seen just once. The rearrangement links TRBV7-6 to TRBJ2-7; 11 bases fit TRBD2. After removal of 1 base from V and 7 bases from J, the junction contained 9 bases not matched to a gene. The germline V gene encodes CDR1 SGHVS and CDR2 FNYEAQ. CDR3 length: 16 amino acids. Here the CDR3 reads CASSLEFSGRAGEQYF. As DNA, the CDR3 is TGTGCCAGCAGCTTAGAGTTTAGCGGGAGGGCTGGTGAGCAGTACTTC.

The CDR3 is CASSLSVGYEQYF. The CDR3 coding sequence is TGTGCCAGCAGTCTATCAGTGGGCTACGAGCAGTACTTC. The chain has TRBV28 and TRBJ2-7; D gene unclear. The CDR3 covers 13 residues. Germline V gene data show CDR1 as MDHEN and CDR2 as SYDVKM. The V end was cut by 5 bases, the J end by 3 bases, with 11 bases between.

J is TRBJ2-3 and V is TRBV6-6; 11 positions match TRBD2. The V gene's germline CDR1 is MNHNY and CDR2 SVGAGI (reference sequence). Trimming at V came to 2 bases and at J to 4 bases, leaving 5 bases not matched to a gene. The CDR3 sequence is 16 residues long. The CDR3 nucleotides read TGTGCCAGCAGTTACCTAGCGGGGGGTCCCCCAGATACGCAGTATTTT. It is translated as CASSYLAGGPPDTQYF.